These 11 T cell receptor beta chains came from one sample sequenced in a study of CD8 T cells in ankylosing spondylitis. Study-wide results and caveats: What seemed typical of ankylosing spondylitis blood was a TCR beta motif built from several highly homologous variants.

No antigen has been identified for these receptors. TCRdb processed the 5' RACE reads anew with MiXCR; each CDR3 protein has one entry. The table includes under 950,000 distinct CDR3 sequences, around a fifth detected once. Sequenced input: blood, either unsorted or a sorted T cell fraction (not recorded which). Receptor source: a male donor with ankylosing spondylitis.

The rearrangement uses TRBV7-9 and TRBJ2-2; 10 nucleotides agree with TRBD1. This CDR3 has 17 residues. V lost 2 bases, J lost 7 bases, and 10 bases stayed unmatched. From germline, CDR1 is SEHNR and CDR2 FQNEAQ (reference sequence). The CDR3 sequence is CASSLRATTGGFGELFF. Written as DNA, the CDR3 is TGTGCCAGCAGCTTAAGGGCAACGACAGGGGGCTTCGGGGAGCTGTTTTTT.

The V call is TRBV6-1, the J call TRBJ1-2, with D perhaps TRBD1 (5 bases). Trimming removed 2 bases at V and 8 bases at J, with 12 bases between. Germline-derived CDR1 and CDR2 are MNHNS and SASEGT. The CDR3 is 13 residues long. In DNA, the CDR3 is TGTGCCAGCAGTGAAACCCAGGGCCGGGGCTACACCTTC. This encodes CASSETQGRGYTF.

V gene TRBV23-1 combines with J gene TRBJ2-2, with D hard to call. TRBV23-1 is an ORF, with its function uncertain. The CDR3 runs to 17 residues. The V gene lost 3 bases and the J gene lost 0 bases, with 14 bases spanning the gap. CDR3 in DNA: TGCGCCAGCAGTCATCCTTTACACGACGCGAACACCGGGGAGCTGTTTTTT. Its translation: CASSHPLHDANTGELFF.

V gene TRBV15 combines with J gene TRBJ2-1, with TRBD2 matching 11 bases. This CDR3 contains 16 residues. The germline gives CDR1 LNHNV, CDR2 YYDKDF (reference sequence). J gave up 7 bases and V 1 base, and 6 bases lay outside the gene matches. CDR3 DNA sequence: TGTGCCACCAGCAGAGGACTAGCGGGAATTAGTAATGAGCAGTTCTTC. Its translation is CATSRGLAGISNEQFF.

The chain carries TRBV20-1 and TRBJ1-5; possibly TRBD1 for D (5 bases). CDR3 length: 14 residues. V lost 1 base and J lost 3, with 10 bases in between. Germline V gene data show CDR1 as DFQATT and CDR2 as SNEGSKA (reference sequence). The CDR3 is CSARVSGSNQPQHF. CDR3 DNA: TGCAGTGCTAGAGTTTCAGGGTCCAATCAGCCCCAGCATTTT.

This clonotype was seen a few times. The rearrangement links TRBV9 to TRBJ1-3; D not certain. Trimming removed 3 bases at V and 0 bases at J, with 10 bases between. Germline V lookup: CDR1 SGDLS, CDR2 YYNGEE. The CDR3 contains 15 residues. The CDR3 bases are TGTGCCAGCAGCGGCATGGGCGGCTCTGGAAACACCATATATTTT. It specifies CASSGMGGSGNTIYF.

The J gene is TRBJ1-4, the V gene TRBV4-3; possibly TRBD1 for D (5 bases). This CDR3 comprises 17 residues. V was trimmed by 0 bases and J by 5 bases, leaving 16 bases between them. The germline gives CDR1 LGHNA, CDR2 YSLEER. The CDR3 DNA is TGCGCCAGCAGCCAAGAACCGGCCGGGGCCGTAAATGAAAAACTGTTTTTT. Translating gives CASSQEPAGAVNEKLFF.

V usage is TRBV7-9 and J usage is TRBJ2-7, with 7 nucleotides matching TRBD1. Unmatched junction bases numbered 6, after V lost 5 bases and J lost 2 bases. The CDR3 contains 14 residues. From germline, CDR1 is SEHNR and CDR2 FQNEAQ (reference sequence). The CDR3 is CASSQRDRAYEQYF. The CDR3, as DNA: TGTGCCAGCAGCCAAAGGGACAGAGCCTACGAGCAGTACTTC.

V and J are TRBV12-3 or TRBV12-4 and TRBJ2-1, with TRBD2 as a possible D gene (6 bases). V was cut by 8 bases and J by 6 bases, with 17 bases left in between. This CDR3 region has 14 residues. CDR3 sequence reads: CASGPGTPPNEQFF. DNA of the CDR3: TGTGCCAGCGGCCCCGGGACTCCACCCAATGAGCAGTTCTTC.

This clonotype was observed a few times. J is TRBJ2-3 and V is TRBV9; 8 bases align to TRBD2. The length of the CDR3 is 15 residues. V dropped 4 bases and J dropped 3; count of bases not matched to a gene: 7. Germline CDR1 reads SGDLS; CDR2 reads YYNGEE. CDR3 in amino acids: CASSPASGPTDTQYF. The DNA for the CDR3 is TGTGCCAGCAGCCCCGCTAGCGGGCCTACAGATACGCAGTATTTT. Filled out from reference TRBV9 and TRBJ2-3, the complete variable domain reads DSGVTQTPKHLITATGQRVTLRCSPRSGDLSVYWYQQSLDQGLQFLIQYYNGEERAKGNILERFSAQQFPDLHSELNLSSLELGDSALYFCASSPASGPTDTQYFGPGTRLTVL.

J is TRBJ2-1 and V is TRBV28, with 14 bases matching TRBD2. CDR1 MDHEN and CDR2 SYDVKM come from the germline V gene. Germline trimming cut 7 bases from V and 6 bases from J; bases unmatched to any gene: 2. The CDR3 has 14 residues. CDR3 region: CASIGTSGSNEQFF. CDR3 nucleotide sequence: TGTGCCAGCATAGGGACTAGCGGGAGCAATGAGCAGTTCTTC.